A single sample gave rise to the 16 T cell receptor beta chains below, sequenced in a study of CD8+ T cells in alopecia areata. The treatment here: oral pan-JAK inhibitor, 5-10 mg twice daily. RNA extraction was followed by reverse transcription into cDNA, which acted as the sequencing template. Libraries were prepared by immunoSEQ multiplex PCR; TCRdb keeps only in-frame clonotypes and omits some of them. This sample has 110,000 or so clones, with roughly 58% found just once. Material: CD8+ T cells sorted from blood, obtained at week 4, from a patient treated with tofacitinib. The source of these receptors is a human donor with alopecia areata.

The V call is TRBV9, the J call TRBJ1-1; 7 positions match TRBD1. The CDR3 is 15 amino acids. The ends lost 4 bases at V and 0 bases at J; junction bases unmatched: 6. CDR1 is SGDLS, CDR2 YYNGEE, per germline. Written as DNA, the CDR3 is TGTGCCAGCAGCTCCTGGACAGGCCTGAACACTGAAGCTTTCTTT. Its protein product is CASSSWTGLNTEAFF.

V and J are TRBV7-6 and TRBJ1-5; D remains ambiguous. Per germline, CDR1 SGHVS and CDR2 FNYEAQ. This CDR3 contains 15 residues. Trimming took off 0 bases at V and 2 bases at J, with 8 bases between the two ends. CDR3 residues: CASSLAPNGNQPQHF. CDR3 in DNA: TGTGCCAGCAGCTTAGCGCCGAACGGCAATCAGCCCCAGCATTTT.

This clone was seen only a few times. The rearrangement uses TRBV29-1 and TRBJ1-2; D gene ambiguous. The CDR3 runs to 11 residues. Looked up from germline, CDR1 is SQVTM and CDR2 is ANQGSEA. The germline V and J ends were trimmed by 0 bases and 8 bases, with 7 bases remaining between them. The chain's CDR3 is CSVEEAVGYTF. CDR3 bases: TGCAGCGTTGAAGAAGCAGTAGGCTACACCTTC.

This clone was counted between two and nine times. The chain links TRBV30 to TRBJ1-5, with TRBD1 identical over 10 bases. This CDR3 contains 13 residues. Per germline, CDR1 GTSNPN and CDR2 SVGIG (reference sequence). The V and J ends lost 5 bases and 2 bases, in that order; junction bases with no gene match: 0. The CDR3: CAWGTGGNQPQHF. The CDR3 bases are TGTGCCTGGGGGACAGGGGGCAATCAGCCCCAGCATTTT. Supplemented by reference TRBV30 and TRBJ1-5, the full variable domain reads SQTIHQWPATLVQPVGSPLSLECTVEGTSNPNLYWYRQAAGRGLQLLFYSVGIGQISSEVPQNLSASRPQDRQFILSSKKLLLSDSGFYLCAWGTGGNQPQHFGDGTRLSIL.

In its sample, this clone was seen a few times. The chain employs TRBV7-9 and TRBJ2-5; weak D call: TRBD1 (6 bases). The CDR3 contains 15 residues. From germline, CDR1 is SEHNR and CDR2 FQNEAQ (reference sequence). The ends were cut back, 8 bases at V and 1 base at J, with 17 bases in the middle. The CDR3 nucleotides read TGTGCCAGCGGCCGCCTAGACAGGCCCCAAGAGACCCAGTACTTC. Its translation is CASGRLDRPQETQYF.

This chain uses TRBV5-1 with TRBJ2-1; the match to TRBD2 covers 13 bases. Germline assignment: CDR1 SGHRS and CDR2 YFSETQ. There are 14 residues in the CDR3. Trimming at V came to 7 bases and at J to 7 bases, leaving 5 bases not matched to a gene. CDR3 nucleotides: TGCGCCAGCCACACTAGCGGGGGGGCAAATGAGCAGTTCTTC. It translates to CASHTSGGANEQFF.

The chain is built from TRBV30 and TRBJ1-4; D ambiguous. The CDR3 runs to 14 residues. V was clipped by 0 bases and J by 6 bases, with 11 bases between them. Germline V lookup: CDR1 GTSNPN, CDR2 SVGIG (reference sequence). Written as DNA, the CDR3 is TGTGCCTGGAGTGTGTCGTGGTTGGATGAAAAACTGTTTTTT. Amino acid sequence: CAWSVSWLDEKLFF.

In its sample, this clone was seen once. V is TRBV7-2 and J is TRBJ2-7, with 12 bases matching TRBD2. V gave up 5 bases and J gave up 5 bases; unmatched junction bases: 10. Germline loops: CDR1 SGHTA, CDR2 FQGNSA. The CDR3 is made up of 16 amino acids. The CDR3, as DNA: TGTGCCAGCAGCACCCCTAGCGGGGGGGCCGAGGACGAGCAGTACTTC. This encodes CASSTPSGGAEDEQYF.

The rearrangement joins TRBV5-6 to TRBJ2-3; D remains ambiguous. The CDR3 contains 13 residues. The germline gives CDR1 SGHDT, CDR2 YYEEEE. Trimming shortened V by 2 bases and J by 4 bases, and 8 bases separated the two germline ends. CDR3 sequence: CASSFGSADTQYF. CDR3 nucleotides: TGTGCCAGCAGCTTCGGGTCAGCAGATACGCAGTATTTT. Together with reference TRBV5-6 and TRBJ2-3, the CDR3 gives the full variable domain: DAGVTQSPTHLIKTRGQQVTLRCSPKSGHDTVSWYQQALGQGPQFIFQYYEEEERQRGNFPDRFSGHQFPNYSSELNVNALLLGDSALYLCASSFGSADTQYFGPGTRLTVL.

There are a few counts of this clone. The chain joins TRBV6-5 to TRBJ2-1, with 8 bases lining up with TRBD1. Germline V lookup: CDR1 MNHEY, CDR2 SVGAGI. Trimming removed 0 bases from V and 14 bases from J; junction bases left unmatched: 3. There are 12 residues in the CDR3. The CDR3 protein is CASSYSPGQEFF. The DNA for the CDR3 is TGTGCCAGCAGTTACTCGCCGGGACAGGAGTTCTTC.

The genes are TRBV5-1 and TRBJ1-2; 12 nucleotides match TRBD1. CDR1 is SGHRS and CDR2 is YFSETQ in the germline V gene. The CDR3 has 15 amino acids. V was pared by 3 bases and J by 5 bases, with 5 bases of the junction left unmatched. CDR3 sequence (DNA): TGCGCCAGCAGCTCGGGACAGGGGGCTTATTATGGCTACACCTTC. It specifies CASSSGQGAYYGYTF. Based on the CDR3 plus reference TRBV5-1 and TRBJ1-2, the full variable domain is KAGVTQTPRYLIKTRGQQVTLSCSPISGHRSVSWYQQTPGQGLQFLFEYFSETQRNKGNFPGRFSGRQFSNSRSEMNVSTLELGDSALYLCASSSGQGAYYGYTFGSGTRLTVV.

The V gene is TRBV18, the J gene TRBJ2-7, with D unresolved. CDR1 is KGHSH, CDR2 LQKENI, per germline. There are 13 residues in the CDR3. V was pared by 2 bases and J by 2 bases, with 7 bases between. The CDR3, as DNA: TGTGCCAGCTCACCATACAATCCCTACGAGCAGTACTTC. Its protein is CASSPYNPYEQYF.

This chain joins TRBV30 and TRBJ2-1, with 8 bases identical to TRBD1. The junction had 2 bases not matched to a gene; V was cut back by 5 bases and J by 8 bases. CDR3 length: 11 amino acids. CDR1 is GTSNPN and CDR2 is SVGIG in the germline V gene (reference sequence). The CDR3 is CAWLQGDEQFF. As DNA, the CDR3 is TGTGCCTGGCTACAGGGGGATGAGCAGTTCTTC.

V usage is TRBV9 and J usage is TRBJ2-1, with TRBD1 identical over 10 bases. V lost 7 bases, J lost 5 bases, and 3 bases stayed unmatched. The germline CDR1 and CDR2 sequences are SGDLS and YYNGEE. This CDR3 spans 13 amino acids. The CDR3 is CASAGTGDNEQFF. The CDR3, as DNA: TGTGCCAGCGCCGGGACAGGGGACAATGAGCAGTTCTTC.

This clone has just a few counts. The chain couples TRBV19 to TRBJ2-7; 9 nucleotides agree with TRBD1. The CDR3 runs 14 residues. With V trimmed by 6 bases and J by 3 bases, 6 bases remained unmatched. CDR1 and CDR2 (germline): LNHDA, SQIVND (reference sequence). CDR3 DNA: TGTGCCAGTAGCTGGACAGGGGAGCGCTACGAGCAGTACTTC. It yields the protein CASSWTGERYEQYF.

About this clone itself: One end of the junction does not line up with germline, which may come from a read error. The CDR3 nucleotides are TGCGCCAGCCGCTTAGACGGGACCTACGAGCAGTACTTC. It codes for CASRLDGTYEQYF. The J gene is TRBJ2-7, the V gene TRBV5-1, with a weak D call TRBD2 (5 bases). Germline V gene sequence: CDR1 SGHRS, CDR2 YFSETQ. There are 13 residues in the CDR3.